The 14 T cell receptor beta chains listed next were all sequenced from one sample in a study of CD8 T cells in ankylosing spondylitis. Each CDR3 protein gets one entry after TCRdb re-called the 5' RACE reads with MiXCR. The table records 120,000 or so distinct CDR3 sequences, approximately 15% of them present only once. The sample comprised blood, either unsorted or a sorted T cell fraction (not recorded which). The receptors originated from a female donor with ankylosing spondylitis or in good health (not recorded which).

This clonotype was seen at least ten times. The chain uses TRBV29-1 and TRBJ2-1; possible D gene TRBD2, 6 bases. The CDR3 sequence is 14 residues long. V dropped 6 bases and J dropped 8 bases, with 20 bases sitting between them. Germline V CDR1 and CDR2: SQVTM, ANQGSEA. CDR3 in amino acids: CSVGGTFVLDEQFF. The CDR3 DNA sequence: TGCAGCGTGGGGGGAACTTTCGTATTGGATGAGCAGTTCTTC.

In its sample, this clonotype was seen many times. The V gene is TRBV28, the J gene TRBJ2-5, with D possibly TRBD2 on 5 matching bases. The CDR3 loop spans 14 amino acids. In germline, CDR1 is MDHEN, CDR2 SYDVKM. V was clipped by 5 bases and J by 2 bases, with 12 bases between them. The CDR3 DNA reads TGTGCCAGCAGTGGAAGCGGTACGCAAGAGACCCAGTACTTC. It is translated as CASSGSGTQETQYF.

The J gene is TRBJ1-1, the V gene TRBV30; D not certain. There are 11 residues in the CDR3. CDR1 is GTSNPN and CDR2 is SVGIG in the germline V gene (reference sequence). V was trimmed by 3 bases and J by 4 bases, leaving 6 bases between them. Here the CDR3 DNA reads TGTGCCTGGAGCTATTTCACTGAAGCTTTCTTT. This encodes CAWSYFTEAFF.

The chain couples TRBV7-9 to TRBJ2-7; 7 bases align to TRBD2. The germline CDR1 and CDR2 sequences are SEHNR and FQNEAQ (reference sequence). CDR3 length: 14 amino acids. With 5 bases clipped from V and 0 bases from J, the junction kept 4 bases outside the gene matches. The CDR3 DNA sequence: TGTGCCAGCAGCAGCGGCGGGAGCTCCTACGAGCAGTACTTC. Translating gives CASSSGGSSYEQYF.

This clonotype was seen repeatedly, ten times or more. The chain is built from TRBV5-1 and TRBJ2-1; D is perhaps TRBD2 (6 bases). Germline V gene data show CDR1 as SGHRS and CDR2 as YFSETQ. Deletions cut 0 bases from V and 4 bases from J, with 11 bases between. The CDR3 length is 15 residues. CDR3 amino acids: CASSLVAGPYNEQFF. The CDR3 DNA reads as TGCGCCAGCAGCTTGGTGGCGGGGCCTTACAATGAGCAGTTCTTC.

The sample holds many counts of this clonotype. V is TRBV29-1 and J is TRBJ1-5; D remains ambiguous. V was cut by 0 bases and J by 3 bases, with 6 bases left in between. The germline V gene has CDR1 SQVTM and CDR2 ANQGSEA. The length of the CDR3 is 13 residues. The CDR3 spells CSVEEQINQPQHF. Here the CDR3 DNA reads TGCAGCGTTGAAGAACAGATCAATCAGCCCCAGCATTTT.

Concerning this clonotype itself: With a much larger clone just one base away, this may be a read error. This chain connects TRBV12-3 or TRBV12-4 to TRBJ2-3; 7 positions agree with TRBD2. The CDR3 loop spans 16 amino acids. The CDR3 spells CASSLRGMENTDTLYF. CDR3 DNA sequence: TGTGCCAGCAGTTTGCGGGGGATGGAGAACACAGATACGCTGTATTTT.

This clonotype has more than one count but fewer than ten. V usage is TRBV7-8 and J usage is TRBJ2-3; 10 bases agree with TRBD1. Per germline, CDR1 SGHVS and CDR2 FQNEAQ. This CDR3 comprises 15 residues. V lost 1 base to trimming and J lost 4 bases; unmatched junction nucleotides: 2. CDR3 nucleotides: TGTGCCAGCAGCTTAGGACAGGGGGCCGCAGATACGCAGTATTTT. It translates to CASSLGQGAADTQYF.

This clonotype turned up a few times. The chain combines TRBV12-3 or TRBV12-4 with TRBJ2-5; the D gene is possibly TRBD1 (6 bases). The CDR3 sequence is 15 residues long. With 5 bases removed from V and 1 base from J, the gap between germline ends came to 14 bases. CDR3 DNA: TGTGCCAGCAGTCCTGCTGGACAGCCCCAAGAGACCCAGTACTTC. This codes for CASSPAGQPQETQYF.

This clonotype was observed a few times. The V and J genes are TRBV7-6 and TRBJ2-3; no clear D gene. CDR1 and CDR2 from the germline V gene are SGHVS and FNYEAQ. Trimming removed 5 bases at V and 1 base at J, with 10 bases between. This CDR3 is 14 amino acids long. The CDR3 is CASSTRLGTDTQYF. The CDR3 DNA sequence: TGTGCCAGCAGCACCCGGTTGGGCACAGATACGCAGTATTTT.

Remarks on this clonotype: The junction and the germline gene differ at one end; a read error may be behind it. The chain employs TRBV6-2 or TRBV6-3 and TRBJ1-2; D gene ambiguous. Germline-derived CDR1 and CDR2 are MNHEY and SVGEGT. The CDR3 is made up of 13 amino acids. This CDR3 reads CVSSAVARWGYTF. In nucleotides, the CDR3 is TGTGTCAGCAGTGCCGTGGCCCGTTGGGGATACACCTTC.

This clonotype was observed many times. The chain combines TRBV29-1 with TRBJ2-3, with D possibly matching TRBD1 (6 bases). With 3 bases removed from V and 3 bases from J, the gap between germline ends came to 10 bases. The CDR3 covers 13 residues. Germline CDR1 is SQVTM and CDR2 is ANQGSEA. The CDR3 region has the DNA TGCAGCGTTGAGGTAGGGGGAACAGATACGCAGTATTTT. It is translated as CSVEVGGTDTQYF.

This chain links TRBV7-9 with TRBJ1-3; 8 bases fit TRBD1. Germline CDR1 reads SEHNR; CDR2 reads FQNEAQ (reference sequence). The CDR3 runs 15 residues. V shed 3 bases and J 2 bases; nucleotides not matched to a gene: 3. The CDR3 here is CASSLDRVPGNTIYF. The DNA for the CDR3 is TGTGCCAGCAGCTTGGACAGGGTCCCTGGAAACACCATATATTTT.

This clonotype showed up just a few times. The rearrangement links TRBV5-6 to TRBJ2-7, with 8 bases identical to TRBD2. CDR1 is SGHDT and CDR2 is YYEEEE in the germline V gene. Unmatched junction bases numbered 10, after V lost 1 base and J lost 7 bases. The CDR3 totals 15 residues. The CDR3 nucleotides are TGTGCCAGCAGCTTGCGGCTAGCGGGTTCGGGGGAGCAGTACTTC. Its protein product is CASSLRLAGSGEQYF.